These 26 T cell receptor beta chains share one sample of origin, sequenced in a study of blood T cells in healthy people across ages. A sample-barcoded 5' primer and a J-beta primer mix were used in a second PCR of about 7 to 12 cycles. TCRdb redid the calling of the 5' RACE reads with MiXCR, one entry per CDR3 protein. The sample comprises about 640,000 distinct CDR3 sequences, 58% of which are singletons, and approximately 37% rests with the top ten. The sequenced sample consisted of blood. All receptors derive from a man in his sixties in good health.

This clonotype was counted once. The V and J genes are TRBV5-5 and TRBJ2-3; D gene ambiguous. This CDR3 has 13 residues. CDR1 is SGHKS, CDR2 YYEKEE, per germline (reference sequence). Trimming took off 0 bases at V and 4 bases at J, with 6 bases between the two ends. The CDR3 spells CASSLEASDTQYF. The CDR3 nucleotides read TGTGCCAGCAGCTTGGAAGCGTCAGATACGCAGTATTTT.

The chain links TRBV15 to TRBJ1-5; D gene uncertain. Germline loops: CDR1 LNHNV, CDR2 YYDKDF (reference sequence). With 4 bases removed from V and 0 bases from J, the gap between germline ends came to 13 bases. This CDR3 comprises 16 residues. In nucleotides, the CDR3 is TGTGCCACCAGCACCGAGGCGAGCTATAGCAATCAGCCCCAGCATTTT. Amino acids: CATSTEASYSNQPQHF. The whole variable domain, remainder taken from reference TRBV15 and TRBJ1-5, is DAMVIQNPRYQVTQFGKPVTLSCSQTLNHNVMYWYQQKSSQAPKLLFHYYDKDFNNEADTPDNFQSRRPNTSFCFLDIRSPGLGDTAMYLCATSTEASYSNQPQHFGDGTRLSIL.

This clonotype came up many times. The CDR3 here is CASSVSPRLAGDEQFF. CDR3 in DNA: TGTGCCAGCAGCGTCTCACCCCGACTAGCGGGAGATGAGCAGTTCTTC. This chain connects TRBV9 to TRBJ2-1, with 12 positions matching TRBD2. This CDR3 is 16 amino acids long. Germline lookup yields CDR1 SGDLS and CDR2 YYNGEE. J lost 8 bases, V lost 2 bases, and 8 bases had no gene match.

In DNA, the CDR3 is TGTGCCAGCAGCCCCGAGGTGTCCCAACTCTACGAGCAGTACTTC. Its protein is CASSPEVSQLYEQYF. The chain combines TRBV3-1 with TRBJ2-7; D gene uncertain. The V gene's germline CDR1 is LGHDT and CDR2 YNNKEL (reference sequence). The CDR3 contains 15 residues. Between the trimmed V and J ends, which lost 4 bases and 3 bases, there was a span of 16 bases.

The chain recombines TRBV6-2 or TRBV6-3 with TRBJ1-2; D is perhaps TRBD1 (5 bases). This CDR3 has 13 residues. V dropped 2 bases and J dropped 6 bases, with 10 bases sitting between them. Germline CDR1 MNHEY, CDR2 SVGEGT. The CDR3 DNA reads TGTGCCAGCAGTTACCGTCAGGGTAATGGCTACACCTTC. It specifies CASSYRQGNGYTF.

The V gene is TRBV9, the J gene TRBJ2-3; the match to TRBD1 covers 8 bases. With 0 bases clipped from V and 1 base from J, the junction kept 4 bases outside the gene matches. Germline values: CDR1 SGDLS, CDR2 YYNGEE. The CDR3 is 16 residues long. CDR3 protein: CASSVARGLGTDTQYF. CDR3 DNA: TGTGCCAGCAGCGTAGCCAGGGGGCTCGGCACAGATACGCAGTATTTT.

This clonotype has only a few counts. The V call is TRBV5-1, the J call TRBJ1-1; 8 positions agree with TRBD1. Germline V lookup: CDR1 SGHRS, CDR2 YFSETQ. The CDR3 sequence is 14 residues long. Unmatched junction bases numbered 2, after V lost 2 bases and J lost 2 bases. CDR3 in DNA: TGCGCCAGCAGCTTACAGGGGGATAACACTGAAGCTTTCTTT. It yields the protein CASSLQGDNTEAFF.

This clonotype turned up a few times. The V and J genes are TRBV5-1 and TRBJ2-5; TRBD1 might be the D (5 bases). Germline V gene sequence: CDR1 SGHRS, CDR2 YFSETQ. V was pared by 1 base and J by 2 bases, with 9 bases between. This CDR3 is 14 amino acids long. The CDR3 here is CASSLLDTQETQYF. The CDR3 DNA follows: TGCGCCAGCAGCTTGCTGGACACACAAGAGACCCAGTACTTC. Using reference TRBV5-1 and TRBJ2-5 for the parts outside the CDR3, the full variable domain is KAGVTQTPRYLIKTRGQQVTLSCSPISGHRSVSWYQQTPGQGLQFLFEYFSETQRNKGNFPGRFSGRQFSNSRSEMNVSTLELGDSALYLCASSLLDTQETQYFGPGTRLLVL.

The chain uses TRBV28 and TRBJ2-5; D is possibly TRBD1 (6 bases). CDR1 and CDR2 (germline): MDHEN, SYDVKM. The CDR3 is 14 amino acids. The V and J ends lost 4 bases and 0 bases respectively, with 9 bases between them. The CDR3 loop reads CASSSGQHQETQYF. The CDR3, as DNA: TGTGCCAGCAGTTCCGGACAGCACCAAGAGACCCAGTACTTC.

The chain uses TRBV2 and TRBJ2-1, with 11 bases that match TRBD2. The germline CDR1 and CDR2 sequences are SNHLY and FYNNEI. J gave up 7 bases and V 8 bases, and 4 bases lay outside the gene matches. This CDR3 contains 13 residues. As DNA, the CDR3 is TGTGCCAGCGTAGCGGGGGGGAGTAATGAGCAGTTCTTC. The encoded protein is CASVAGGSNEQFF.

The chain couples TRBV7-2 to TRBJ2-3; D is perhaps TRBD1 (5 bases). Per germline, CDR1 SGHTA and CDR2 FQGNSA. The germline V and J ends were trimmed by 4 bases and 2 bases, with 13 bases remaining between them. This CDR3 is built from 15 residues. The CDR3 here is CASSSDRPTTDTQYF. CDR3 bases: TGTGCCAGCAGCTCCGACAGACCCACCACAGATACGCAGTATTTT.

The V and J genes are TRBV25-1 and TRBJ1-4, with TRBD1 identical over 8 bases. CDR1 is MGHDK and CDR2 is SYGVNS in the germline V gene. The CDR3 runs 14 residues. V shed 4 bases and J 7 bases; nucleotides not matched to a gene: 5. In nucleotides, the CDR3 is TGTGCCAGCAGTGGGGGACAGGAGGGTGAAAAACTGTTTTTT. Translation gives CASSGGQEGEKLFF.

The genes are TRBV29-1 and TRBJ2-3; D call uncertain. Trimming cost V 3 bases and J 4 bases, with 14 bases left between them. Germline V gene lookup returns CDR1 SQVTM and CDR2 ANQGSEA. The CDR3 runs 14 residues. The CDR3 DNA sequence: TGCAGCGTTGACCTACGTAACGGTCCAGATACGCAGTATTTT. This gives the protein CSVDLRNGPDTQYF.

The chain has TRBV6-5 and TRBJ2-7; TRBD1 matches at 7 bases. The CDR3 runs to 12 residues. Germline loops: CDR1 MNHEY, CDR2 SVGAGI. V lost 5 bases, J lost 12 bases, and 10 bases stayed unmatched. DNA for the CDR3: TGTGCCAGCAGTGGGGACAGCGCCACGGTGTACTTC. Amino acids: CASSGDSATVYF.

This clonotype appeared a single time. This rearrangement joins TRBV6-5 to TRBJ2-1; 11 bases align to TRBD2. This CDR3 is 19 amino acids long. Germline V CDR1 and CDR2: MNHEY, SVGAGI. The V gene end was trimmed by 2 bases and the J gene end by 0 bases; junction bases not matched to a gene: 9. CDR3 DNA: TGTGCCAGCAGTTACCAGGCTAGCGGGGGGTCGAGCTCCTACAATGAGCAGTTCTTC. It is translated as CASSYQASGGSSSYNEQFF.

The gene calls are TRBV12-3 or TRBV12-4 and TRBJ2-1, with D possibly being TRBD1 or TRBD2 (6 bases each). Trimming removed 6 bases from V and 1 base from J, with 16 bases in between. The length of the CDR3 is 16 residues. The CDR3 loop is CASRTGGAGSYNEQFF. The CDR3 nucleotides read TGTGCCAGCAGGACCGGGGGCGCAGGGTCCTACAATGAGCAGTTCTTC.

The rearrangement uses TRBV6-6 and TRBJ1-4, with D maybe TRBD1 (5 bases). Germline CDR1 and CDR2: MNHNY and SVGAGI (reference sequence). Trimming removed 2 bases from V and 4 bases from J, with 11 bases in between. The length of the CDR3 is 15 residues. CDR3 DNA: TGTGCCAGCAGTTACGCCAGGGCGGATAATGAAAAACTGTTTTTT. This gives the protein CASSYARADNEKLFF.

This rearrangement joins TRBV7-2 to TRBJ2-5; D may be TRBD1 or TRBD2 (6 bases each). The V end was cut by 1 base, the J end by 11 bases, with 17 bases between. This CDR3 contains 14 residues. In germline, CDR1 is SGHTA, CDR2 FQGNSA. CDR3 in amino acids: CASSLGTGTGEQYF. The CDR3 nucleotides are TGTGCCAGCAGCTTAGGTACAGGGACGGGGGAGCAGTACTTC.

This chain connects TRBV20-1 to TRBJ2-1, with TRBD1 identical over 8 bases. Germline values: CDR1 DFQATT, CDR2 SNEGSKA (reference sequence). The CDR3 length is 14 residues. Trimming at V came to 1 base and at J to 7 bases, leaving 6 bases not matched to a gene. The CDR3 sequence: CSARGDRQPNEQFF. The CDR3 nucleotides read TGCAGTGCTAGAGGGGACAGGCAGCCAAATGAGCAGTTCTTC.

The chain joins TRBV11-1 to TRBJ2-5; tentatively, D is TRBD1 (5 bases). The CDR3 is 14 residues long. V lost 5 bases, J lost 2 bases, and 12 bases lay in between. Germline loops: CDR1 SGHAT, CDR2 FQDESV (reference sequence). CDR3 sequence: CASSRAGAQETQYF. CDR3 in DNA: TGTGCCAGCAGCCGTGCTGGGGCTCAAGAGACCCAGTACTTC.

The gene calls are TRBV7-7 and TRBJ2-5, with D possibly TRBD1 on 6 matching bases. The CDR3 extends over 14 amino acids. V lost 6 bases, J lost 5 bases, and 16 bases lay in between. CDR1 and CDR2 (germline): SSHAT, FNYEAQ (reference sequence). In DNA, the CDR3 is TGTGCCAGCAGTGTCCAGGGGTCGGGGGAGACCCAGTACTTC. Its translation: CASSVQGSGETQYF.

This clonotype appeared a single time. The rearrangement uses TRBV15 and TRBJ2-5; D ambiguous. CDR3 length: 14 residues. CDR1 and CDR2 from the germline V gene are LNHNV and YYDKDF (reference sequence). The V end was cut by 0 bases, the J end by 3 bases, with 8 bases between. CDR3 DNA: TGTGCCACCAGCAGAGATCGTTCGGAAGAGACCCAGTACTTC. Translating gives CATSRDRSEETQYF.

As for this clonotype: The junction differs from germline at one of its ends, possibly a read error. The V call is TRBV6-2 or TRBV6-3, the J call TRBJ1-5; possibly TRBD1 for D (6 bases). Germline V gene sequence: CDR1 MNHEY, CDR2 SVGEGT. The CDR3 is 15 residues long. CDR3 residues: CASSYSTGRNQPQHF. CDR3 sequence (DNA): TGTGCCAGCAGCTACTCGACAGGTCGCAATCAGCCCCAGCATTTT.

This clonotype was picked up one time. The J gene is TRBJ2-3, the V gene TRBV6-1; TRBD1 might be the D (8 bases). CDR3 length: 14 residues. V gave up 4 bases and J gave up 8 bases, with 16 bases separating them. CDR1 and CDR2 from the germline V gene are MNHNS and SASEGT. The CDR3 sequence is CASSGPTGEGTQYF. DNA for the CDR3: TGTGCCAGCAGTGGGCCGACAGGGGAGGGTACGCAGTATTTT.

The chain combines TRBV21-1 with TRBJ2-6; whether TRBD1, the table's D call, matches the DNA was not checked. TRBV21-1 is an annotated pseudogene. This CDR3 spans 17 amino acids. In DNA form, the CDR3 reads TGTGCCGGCAGCCCGAGGGACAGCCTCTCTGGGGCCAACGTCCTGACTTTC. This sequence encodes CAGSPRDSLSGANVLTF.

The chain combines TRBV18 with TRBJ1-2; D not resolved. The CDR3 is made up of 16 amino acids. Germline V CDR1 and CDR2: KGHSH, LQKENI. V dropped 2 bases and J dropped 5 bases, with 18 bases sitting between them. CDR3 protein: CASSPKVAGNGYGYTF. CDR3 coding DNA: TGTGCCAGCTCACCAAAGGTGGCAGGAAACGGGTATGGCTACACCTTC. Looking up the rest from reference TRBV18 and TRBJ1-2 gives the full variable domain: NAGVMQNPRHLVRRRGQEARLRCSPMKGHSHVYWYRQLPEEGLKFMVYLQKENIIDESGMPKERFSAEFPKEGPSILRIQQVVRGDSAAYFCASSPKVAGNGYGYTFGSGTRLTVV.